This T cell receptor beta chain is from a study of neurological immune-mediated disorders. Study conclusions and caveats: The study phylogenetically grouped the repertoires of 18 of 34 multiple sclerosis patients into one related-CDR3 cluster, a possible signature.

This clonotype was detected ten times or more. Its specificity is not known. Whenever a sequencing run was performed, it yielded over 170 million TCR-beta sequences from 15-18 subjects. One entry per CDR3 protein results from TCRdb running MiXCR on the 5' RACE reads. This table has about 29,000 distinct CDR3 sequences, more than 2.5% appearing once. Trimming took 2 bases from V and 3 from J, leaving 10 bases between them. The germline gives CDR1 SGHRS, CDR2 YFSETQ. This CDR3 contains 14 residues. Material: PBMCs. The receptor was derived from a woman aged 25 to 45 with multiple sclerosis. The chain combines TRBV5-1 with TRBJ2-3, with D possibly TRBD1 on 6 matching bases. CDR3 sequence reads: CASSLQGPTDTQYF. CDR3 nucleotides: TGCGCCAGCAGCTTACAGGGTCCAACAGATACGCAGTATTTT.